This T cell receptor (beta chain) stems from a study of graft-versus-host responses after intestinal transplantation. On the study more broadly: Transplants were multivisceral, liver-intestinal, or isolated intestinal.

This clone is medium-sized within its sample. Produced via immunoSEQ multiplex PCR; TCRdb's table is partial and in-frame only. The table lists about 21,000 clones, about 35% of them singletons. CFSE-labeled responder cells (around 200,000) were plated with around 200,000 irradiated, violet-dye-labeled stimulator cells. Findings and limits, study-wide: Detected in recipient marrow were GvH clones, some of which were first observed in ileum or blood.

This sample comprised alloreactive CD8+ T cells from a mixed lymphocyte reaction culture, obtained before intestinal transplant. Subset defined: CFSE-low proliferating T cells sorted from roughly 6-day pre-transplant mixed lymphocyte reaction (GvH or HvG direction). This receptor was identified in a human patient who received an intestinal transplant.

The CDR3 DNA reads TGTGCCACGGAGGACGACAGGGGGTTAATCTCTGGGGCCAACGTCCTGACTTTC. Its translation: CATEDDRGLISGANVLTF. This sequence joins TRBV10-3 and TRBJ2-6; TRBD1 agrees at 9 bases. The J segment lost 0 bases and the V segment lost 10 bases, leaving 13 bases of the junction unmatched. The CDR3 totals 18 residues. Germline CDR1 and CDR2: ENHRY and SYGVKD.